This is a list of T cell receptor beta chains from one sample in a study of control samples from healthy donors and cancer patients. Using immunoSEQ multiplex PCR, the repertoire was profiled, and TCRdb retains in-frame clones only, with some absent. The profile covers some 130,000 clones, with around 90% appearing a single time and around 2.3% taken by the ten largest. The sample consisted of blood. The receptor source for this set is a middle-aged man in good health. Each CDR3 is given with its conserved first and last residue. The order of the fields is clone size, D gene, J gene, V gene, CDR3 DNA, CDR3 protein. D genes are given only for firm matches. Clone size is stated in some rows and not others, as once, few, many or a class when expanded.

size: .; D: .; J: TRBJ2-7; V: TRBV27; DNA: TGTGCCAGCAGTTTATACCCCCCTCACCTCTCTCGCGAGCAGTACTTC; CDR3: CASSLYPPHLSREQYF
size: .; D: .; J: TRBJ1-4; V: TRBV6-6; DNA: TGTGCCAGCAAACCCCAACCTAATGAAAAACTGTTTTTT; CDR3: CASKPQPNEKLFF
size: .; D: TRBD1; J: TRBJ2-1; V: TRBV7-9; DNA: TGTGCCAGCAGCGACAGGGTGCCCAGGGTGTACAATGAGCAGTTCTTC; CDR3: CASSDRVPRVYNEQFF
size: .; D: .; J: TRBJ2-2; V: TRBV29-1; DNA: TGCAGCGTTGAAGCGCAGGGCGGCGGGGAGCTGTTTTTT; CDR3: CSVEAQGGGELFF
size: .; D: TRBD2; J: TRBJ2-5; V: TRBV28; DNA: TGTGCCATTGCGGGACTAGCGGGGGGAGAAGAGACCCAGTACTTC; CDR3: CAIAGLAGGEETQYF
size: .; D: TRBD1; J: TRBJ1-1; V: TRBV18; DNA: TGTGCCAGCTCACCTCGGCAGGGGGACGGTGAAGCTTTCTTT; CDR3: CASSPRQGDGEAFF
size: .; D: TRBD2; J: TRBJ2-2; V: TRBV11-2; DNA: TGTGCCAGCAGCCCTAGCGGTAAAAACACCGGGGAGCTGTTTTTT; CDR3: CASSPSGKNTGELFF
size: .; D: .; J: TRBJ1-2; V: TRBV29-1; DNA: TGCAGCGTTGACCAGGGTGACTATGGCTACACCTTC; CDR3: CSVDQGDYGYTF
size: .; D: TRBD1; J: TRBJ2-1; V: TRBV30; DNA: TGTGCCTGGGTCGGGACAGGGGAAAGACATGGGCAGTTCTTC; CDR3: CAWVGTGERHGQFF
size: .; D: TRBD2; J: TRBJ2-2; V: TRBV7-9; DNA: TGTGCCAGCAGCCCAAGAGCGGGGGGAAACACCGGGGAGCTGTTTTTT; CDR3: CASSPRAGGNTGELFF
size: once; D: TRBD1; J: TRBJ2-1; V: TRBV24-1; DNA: TGTGCCACCAGTGATAGGACAGGTACGGATAGATATAATGAGCAGTTCTTC; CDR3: CATSDRTGTDRYNEQFF
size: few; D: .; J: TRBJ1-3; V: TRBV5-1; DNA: TGCGCCAGCGCTGAAGGGAACACCATATATTTT; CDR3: CASAEGNTIYF
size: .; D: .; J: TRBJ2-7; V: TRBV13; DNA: TGTGCCAGCAGCTTAAATGTCAGGATTCGCCGCTCCTACGAGCAGTACTTC; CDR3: CASSLNVRIRRSYEQYF
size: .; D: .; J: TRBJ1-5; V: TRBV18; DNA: TGTGCCAGCTCACGACAGGTCAATCAGCCCCAGCATTTT; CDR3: CASSRQVNQPQHF
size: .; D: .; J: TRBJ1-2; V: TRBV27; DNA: TGTGCCAGCAGTTTGATCGGCTCTAACTATGGCTACACCTTC; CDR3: CASSLIGSNYGYTF
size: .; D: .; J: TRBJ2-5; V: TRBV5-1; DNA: TGCGCCAGCAGCTTACTAGCATCCGCCCAAGAGACCCAGTACTTC; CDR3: CASSLLASAQETQYF
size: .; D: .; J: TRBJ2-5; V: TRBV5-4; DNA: TGTGCCAGCAGCATAATAGCTGGGCAAGAGACCCAGTACTTC; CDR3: CASSIIAGQETQYF
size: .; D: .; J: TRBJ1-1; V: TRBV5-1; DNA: TGCGCCAGCAGCCTAAGGTGGAACACTGAAGCTTTCTTT; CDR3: CASSLRWNTEAFF
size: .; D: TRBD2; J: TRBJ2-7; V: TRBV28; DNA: TGTGCCAGCAGACCAAATCGGTGGTTAGCGGGGGGGCCCAGCTCCTACGAGCAGTACTTC; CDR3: CASRPNRWLAGGPSSYEQYF
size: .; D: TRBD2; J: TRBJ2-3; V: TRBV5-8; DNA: TGTGCCAGCACCCTAGGGCTAGCGGCTCTCACAGATACGCAGTATTTT; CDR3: CASTLGLAALTDTQYF
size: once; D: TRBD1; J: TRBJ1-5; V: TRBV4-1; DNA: TGCGCCAGCAGCCAAGGACAGGGGTCGGGCAATCAGCCCCAGCATTTT; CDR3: CASSQGQGSGNQPQHF
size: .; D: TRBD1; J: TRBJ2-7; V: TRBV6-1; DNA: TGTGCCAGCAGTGATTGGACAGGCTACGAGCAGTACTTC; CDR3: CASSDWTGYEQYF
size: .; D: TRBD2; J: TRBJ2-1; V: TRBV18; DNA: TGTGCCAGCTCACCGCCTAGCGGGCGCAACAATGAGCAGTTCTTC; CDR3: CASSPPSGRNNEQFF
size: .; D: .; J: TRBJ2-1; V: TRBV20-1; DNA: TGCAGTGCTAGTGGTCCGGATTTTCAGTTCTTC; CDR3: CSASGPDFQFF
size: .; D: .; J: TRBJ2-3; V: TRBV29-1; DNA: TGCAGCGTTGAAGACCGCAGGGCAGGGGCGGAGGATACGCAGTATTTT; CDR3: CSVEDRRAGAEDTQYF
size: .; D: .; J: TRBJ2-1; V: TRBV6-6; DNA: TGTGCCAGCAGTTACTCCATTCAGCCGTTCTTC; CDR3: CASSYSIQPFF
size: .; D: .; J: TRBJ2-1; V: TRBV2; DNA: TGTGCCAGCAGTGCGGGACTGTCGTCGGAGCAGTTCTTC; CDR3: CASSAGLSSEQFF
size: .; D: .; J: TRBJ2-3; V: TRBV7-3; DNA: TGTGCCAGCAGCTCCGAGGGGCTCGGGACAAAAGATACGCAGTATTTT; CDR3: CASSSEGLGTKDTQYF
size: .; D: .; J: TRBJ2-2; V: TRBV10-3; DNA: TGTGCCATCAAGGACGGAAACACCGGGGAGCTGTTTTTT; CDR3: CAIKDGNTGELFF
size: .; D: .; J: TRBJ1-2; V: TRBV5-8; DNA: TGTGCCAGCAGCTTGGGACTTTTGAACTATGGCTACACCTTC; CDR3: CASSLGLLNYGYTF
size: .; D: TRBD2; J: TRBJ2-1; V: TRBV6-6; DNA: TGTGCCAGCAGTCTTAGCGGGGGATCCCTAAATGAGCAGTTCTTC; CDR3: CASSLSGGSLNEQFF
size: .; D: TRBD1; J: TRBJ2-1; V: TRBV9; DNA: TGTGCCAGCAGCTTCGGGGACAGGGGCAACAATGAGCAGTTCTTC; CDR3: CASSFGDRGNNEQFF
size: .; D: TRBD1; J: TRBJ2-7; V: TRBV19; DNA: TGTGCCAGTAGTATGGCTCTTGAAACAGGGACAGACCTTACCTACGAGCAGTACTTC; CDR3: CASSMALETGTDLTYEQYF
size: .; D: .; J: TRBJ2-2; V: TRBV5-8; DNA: TGTGCCAGCAGCAATACCATCGGGGAGCTGTTTTTT; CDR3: CASSNTIGELFF
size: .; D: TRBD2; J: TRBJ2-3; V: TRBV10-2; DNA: TGCGCCAGCAGTGATCTAGCGGGGGAGCGCACAGATACGCAGTATTTT; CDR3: CASSDLAGERTDTQYF
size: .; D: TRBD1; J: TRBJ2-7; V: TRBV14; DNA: TGTGCCAGCAGCGGCCGGGACAGGGCATTTATGGATCGTTACGAGCAGTACTTC; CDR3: CASSGRDRAFMDRYEQYF
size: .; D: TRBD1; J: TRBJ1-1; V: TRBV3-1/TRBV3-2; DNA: TGTGCCAGCAGCCACCCGGGACAGTCAGAAGCTTTCTTT; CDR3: CASSHPGQSEAFF
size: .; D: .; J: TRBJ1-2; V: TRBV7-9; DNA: TGTGCCAGCAGCTTGGGGGTCTGGGGCTACACCTTC; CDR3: CASSLGVWGYTF
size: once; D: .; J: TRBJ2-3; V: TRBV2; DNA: TGTGCCAGCCGAACCAGCACAGATACGCAGTATTTT; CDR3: CASRTSTDTQYF
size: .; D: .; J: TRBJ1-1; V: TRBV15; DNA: TGTGCCACCAGCAGAGCAGGGGCTGGTGAAGCTTTCTTT; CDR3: CATSRAGAGEAFF
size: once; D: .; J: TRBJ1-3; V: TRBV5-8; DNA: TGTGCCAGCAGCTTTCGGGACACCATATATTTT; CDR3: CASSFRDTIYF
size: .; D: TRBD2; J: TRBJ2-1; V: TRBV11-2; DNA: TGTGCCAGCAGCTTAGATGGGCGACGGGGGGGCCGTTTCGGCGAGCAGTTCTTC; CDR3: CASSLDGRRGGRFGEQFF
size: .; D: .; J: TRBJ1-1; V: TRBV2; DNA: TGTGCCAGCAGTGCGAGGACTGAAGCTTTCTTT; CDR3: CASSARTEAFF
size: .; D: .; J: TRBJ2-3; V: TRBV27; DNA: TGTGCCAGCAGTTTGTCCCGGGTTAGCACAGATACGCAGTATTTT; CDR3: CASSLSRVSTDTQYF
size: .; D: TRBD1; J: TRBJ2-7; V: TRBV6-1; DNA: TGTGCCAGCAGTGAGGGACAGGGTGGGTACGAGCAGTACTTC; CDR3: CASSEGQGGYEQYF
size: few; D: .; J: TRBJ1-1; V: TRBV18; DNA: TGTGCCAGCTTGGACGGGTTGGGAACTGAAGCTTTCTTT; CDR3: CASLDGLGTEAFF
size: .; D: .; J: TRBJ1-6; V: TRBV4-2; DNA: TGTGCCAGCAGCCAAGTTCCGGACTATAATTCACCCCTCCACTTT; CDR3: CASSQVPDYNSPLHF
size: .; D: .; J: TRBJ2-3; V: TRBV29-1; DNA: TGCAGCGTTGTTCCAGGTTCCTCAGATACGCAGTATTTT; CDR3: CSVVPGSSDTQYF
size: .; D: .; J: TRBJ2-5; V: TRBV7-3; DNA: TGTGCCAGCAGCCAAGAGTCTGGAATCCAGTACTTC; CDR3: CASSQESGIQYF
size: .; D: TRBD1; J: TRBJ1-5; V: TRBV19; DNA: TGTGCCAGTAGTATAAGCGGGACAGGGGATATATTTTATCGAGTTCAGCCCCAGCATTTT; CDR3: CASSISGTGDIFYRVQPQHF
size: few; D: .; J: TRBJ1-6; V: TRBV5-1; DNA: TGCGCCAGCAGCTTCGTTCGGGACCGTGATAATTCACCCCTCCACTTT; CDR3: CASSFVRDRDNSPLHF
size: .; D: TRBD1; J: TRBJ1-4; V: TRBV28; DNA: TGTGCCAGCAGCCGAACAGGGGCATGGGAAAAACTGTTTTTT; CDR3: CASSRTGAWEKLFF
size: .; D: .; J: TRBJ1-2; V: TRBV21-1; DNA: TGTGCCAGCAAAGGGGTCTGGAACTATGGCTACACCTTC; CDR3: CASKGVWNYGYTF
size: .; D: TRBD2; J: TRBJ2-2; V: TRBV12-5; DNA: TGTGCTAGTGGACTCGGACTAGCGGGGGGCACCGGGGAGCTGTTTTTT; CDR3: CASGLGLAGGTGELFF
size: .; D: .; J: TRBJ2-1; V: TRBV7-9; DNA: TGTGCCAGCAGCTTACCCCGACTCCCAACCGGTGAGCAGTTCTTC; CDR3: CASSLPRLPTGEQFF
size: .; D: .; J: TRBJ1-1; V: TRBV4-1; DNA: TGCGTCAGCAGCCAAGAAACAGGTCGCACTGAAGCTTTCTTT; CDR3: CVSSQETGRTEAFF
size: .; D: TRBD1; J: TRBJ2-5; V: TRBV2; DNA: TGTGCCAGCTATGACAGGGACCGAGAGACCCAGTACTTC; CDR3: CASYDRDRETQYF
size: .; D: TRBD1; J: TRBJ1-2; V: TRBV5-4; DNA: TGTGCCAGCCAGAGCTGGGGACAGTTCTATGGCTACACCTTC; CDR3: CASQSWGQFYGYTF
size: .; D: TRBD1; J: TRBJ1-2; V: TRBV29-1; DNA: TGCAGCGTTGGGGACAGGGGCTATGGCTACACCTTC; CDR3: CSVGDRGYGYTF
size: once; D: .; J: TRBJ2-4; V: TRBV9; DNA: TGTGCCAGCAGCGTAGACAGGTTAGACATTCAGTACTTC; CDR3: CASSVDRLDIQYF